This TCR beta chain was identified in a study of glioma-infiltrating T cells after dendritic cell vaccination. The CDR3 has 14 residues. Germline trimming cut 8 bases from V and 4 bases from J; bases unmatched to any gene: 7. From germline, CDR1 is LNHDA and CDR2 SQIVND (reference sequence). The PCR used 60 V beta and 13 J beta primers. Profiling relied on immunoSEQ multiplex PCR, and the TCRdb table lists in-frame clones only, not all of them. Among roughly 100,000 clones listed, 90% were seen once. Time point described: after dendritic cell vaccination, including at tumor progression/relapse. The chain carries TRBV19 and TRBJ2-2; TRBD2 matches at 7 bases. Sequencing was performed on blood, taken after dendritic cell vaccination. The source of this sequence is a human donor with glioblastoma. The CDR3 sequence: CASASGSVTGELFF. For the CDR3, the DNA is TGTGCCAGTGCTAGCGGCTCCGTCACCGGGGAGCTGTTTTTT.